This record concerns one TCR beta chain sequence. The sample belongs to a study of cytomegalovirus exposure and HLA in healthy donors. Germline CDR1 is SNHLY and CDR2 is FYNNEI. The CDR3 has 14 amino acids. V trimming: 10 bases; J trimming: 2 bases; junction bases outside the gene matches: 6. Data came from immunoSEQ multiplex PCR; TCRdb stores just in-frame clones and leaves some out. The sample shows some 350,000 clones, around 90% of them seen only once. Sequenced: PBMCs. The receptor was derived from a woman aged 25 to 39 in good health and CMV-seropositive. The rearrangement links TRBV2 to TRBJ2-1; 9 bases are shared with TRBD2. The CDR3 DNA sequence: TGTGCCACCAAGACTAGCGGAGCCTACAATGAGCAGTTCTTC. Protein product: CATKTSGAYNEQFF.